These T cell receptor beta chains were read from a single sample in a study of T cells in Graves' hyperthyroidism and ophthalmopathy. MiXCR, applied by TCRdb to the multiplex PCR reads, yields one record per CDR3 protein. This table has some 800,000 distinct CDR3 sequences, around 38% appearing once. Sequenced: blood. These receptors all stem from a young man with Graves' hyperthyroidism. Each CDR3 is given with its conserved first and last residue. D genes are given only for firm matches.

D	J	V	CDR3
.	TRBJ1-1	TRBV19	CASSIAGLGTEAFF
.	TRBJ1-1	TRBV7-2	CASSLYRSGAEAFF
TRBD1	TRBJ1-6	TRBV12-3/TRBV12-4	CASSLGQGMASPLHF
TRBD1	TRBJ2-6	TRBV4-3	CASSTGPPSGANVLTF
TRBD2	TRBJ2-2	TRBV20-1	CSARSSILRTSGSGELFF
.	TRBJ1-1	TRBV20-1	CSAPVGGTEAFF
.	TRBJ2-1	TRBV29-1	CSVERANEQFF
.	TRBJ1-1	TRBV12-3/TRBV12-4	CASSHPGLTEAFF
.	TRBJ1-1	TRBV2	CASKRGNTEAFF
.	TRBJ1-2	TRBV6-5	CASSSLIGINGYTF
TRBD1	TRBJ2-7	TRBV7-9	CASSFNPGQGHEQYF
TRBD2	TRBJ2-5	TRBV10-3	CAISETSGRQTQYF
.	TRBJ1-4	TRBV20-1	CSARDGSSGEKLFF
TRBD1	TRBJ1-6	TRBV7-3	CASTSRTGDGSPLHF
.	TRBJ1-2	TRBV29-1	CSSPRLMRDGYTF
.	TRBJ2-7	TRBV20-1	CSAKNRDRKRDSLEEQYF
.	TRBJ2-2	TRBV20-1	CSAARGNTGELFF
TRBD1	TRBJ1-5	TRBV4-1	CASSHTPGQPNQPQHF
.	TRBJ2-7	TRBV20-1	CSARPAGTFSYEQYF
TRBD1	TRBJ1-2	TRBV7-2	CASSQDLRTGRGGYTF
.	TRBJ1-2	TRBV29-1	CSVERKETNYGYTF
.	TRBJ1-2	TRBV4-1	CASSQEITVNYGYTF
.	TRBJ2-7	TRBV20-1	CSAPRWTGTRGNEQYF
TRBD1	TRBJ1-1	TRBV5-5	CASMDRDLNTEAFF
TRBD2	TRBJ2-2	TRBV5-4	CASSFPRGGAHITGELFF
.	TRBJ2-7	TRBV9	CASSPRTDEYEQYF
TRBD1	TRBJ1-1	TRBV7-2	CASSYSDRAGEAFF
TRBD2	TRBJ2-5	TRBV4-1	CASSQDASGGEETQYF
.	TRBJ1-1	TRBV19	CASSIEVWTEAFF
.	TRBJ1-3	TRBV25-1	CASSEGRVSSGNTIYF
.	TRBJ2-7	TRBV27	CASSFGGPLYEQYF
.	TRBJ1-6	TRBV7-8	CASSLYPRRGGGSPLHF
.	TRBJ1-5	TRBV7-9	CASSFGGYEQPQHF
.	TRBJ1-6	TRBV20-1	CSARDRQVEPLHF
TRBD1	TRBJ2-2	TRBV7-2	CASRFGTGNTGELFF
TRBD1	TRBJ2-5	TRBV20-1	CTPLGTAQETQYF
TRBD1	TRBJ2-7	TRBV7-2	CASSSQGALIYEQYF
.	TRBJ1-5	TRBV12-3/TRBV12-4	CASSSDADQPQHF
TRBD1	TRBJ1-6	TRBV20-1	CSARPLGQGVNSPLHF
TRBD1	TRBJ1-2	TRBV20-1	CSVLGQINYGYTF
.	TRBJ2-5	TRBV7-9	CASSPEGGETQYF
.	TRBJ1-2	TRBV29-1	CSVAGTEADSGNTF
.	TRBJ2-3	TRBV24-1	CATSDPLIQYF